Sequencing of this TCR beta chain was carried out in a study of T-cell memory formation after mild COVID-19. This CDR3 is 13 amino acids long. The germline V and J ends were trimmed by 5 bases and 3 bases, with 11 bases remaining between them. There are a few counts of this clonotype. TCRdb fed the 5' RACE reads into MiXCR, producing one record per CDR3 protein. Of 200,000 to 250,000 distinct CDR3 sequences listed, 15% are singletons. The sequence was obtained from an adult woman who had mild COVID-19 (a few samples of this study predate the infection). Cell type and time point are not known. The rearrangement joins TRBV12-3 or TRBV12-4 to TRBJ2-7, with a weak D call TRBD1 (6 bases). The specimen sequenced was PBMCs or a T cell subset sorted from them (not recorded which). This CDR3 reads CASSRQEFYEQYF. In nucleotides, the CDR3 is TGTGCCAGCAGTCGACAGGAATTCTACGAGCAGTACTTC.